The rows below give T cell receptor beta chains drawn from one sample of a study of shared clonotypes between healthy human individuals. Generated by immunoSEQ multiplex PCR, the TCRdb table keeps only in-frame clones and is missing some. The sample holds hundreds of thousands of clones, over 90% seen once. Material for sequencing was naive CD8+ T cells sorted from blood. These receptors were obtained from a man aged 30 to 45 in good health. Each CDR3 is given with its conserved first and last residue. A D gene is named only where the DNA matches it firmly. Clone size is given for some rows only: seen once, a few or many times, or a class if the clone is expanded.

cdr3_nt	cdr3_aa	d_call	j_call	clone_size	v_call
TGTGCCAGCAGATCCCTAAAGGCAGATGGGACAGGGGACTACAATGAGCAGTTCTTC	CASRSLKADGTGDYNEQFF	TRBD1	TRBJ2-1	NA	TRBV28
TGTGCCAGCACAGACCAAGAGACCCAGTACTTC	CASTDQETQYF	NA	TRBJ2-5	NA	TRBV7-2
TGTGCCAGCAGTTTCCGACAGGGATACGAGCAGTACTTC	CASSFRQGYEQYF	TRBD1	TRBJ2-7	NA	TRBV28
TGTGCCAGCAGCATGGGACACTCTGGAAACACCATATATTTT	CASSMGHSGNTIYF	NA	TRBJ1-3	once	TRBV5-8
TGTGCCAGCAGCTCCAAACCGTGGGGTCTCTCCTACGAGCAGTACTTC	CASSSKPWGLSYEQYF	NA	TRBJ2-7	NA	TRBV11-2
TGTGCCTGGAGTTACGGGAGCAGGGCCCCTGGCTACACCTTC	CAWSYGSRAPGYTF	NA	TRBJ1-2	NA	TRBV30
TGTGCCAGCAGTTCCGGGTGGGACAGGGCCCACTACGAGCAGTACTTC	CASSSGWDRAHYEQYF	TRBD1	TRBJ2-7	NA	TRBV6-5
TGTGCCAGCAGTTCCTCTCCTAGCGGGAGTACCGGGGAGCTGTTTTTT	CASSSSPSGSTGELFF	TRBD2	TRBJ2-2	NA	TRBV27
TGTGCCAGCAGTTCCTTAGCGGGGAGCCCATATGGGGATGATACGCAGTATTTT	CASSSLAGSPYGDDTQYF	TRBD2	TRBJ2-3	NA	TRBV27
TGTGCCAGCAGCCCTAGGACTAGCGGGAGCACAGATACGCAGTATTTT	CASSPRTSGSTDTQYF	TRBD2	TRBJ2-3	NA	TRBV7-2
TGCGCCAGCAGCTTAACTAGCGGGAGCACAGATACGCAGTATTTT	CASSLTSGSTDTQYF	TRBD2	TRBJ2-3	many	TRBV5-1
TGTGCCAGCAGTTTATTGGAGACTAGTGGGGTCCTATACGAGCAGTACTTC	CASSLLETSGVLYEQYF	NA	TRBJ2-7	NA	TRBV28
TGTGCCAGCAGCGTAAACACAGGACCAACCTCCGAGCAGTACTTC	CASSVNTGPTSEQYF	NA	TRBJ2-7	NA	TRBV9
TGCGCCAGCAGCAACGGACAGGGGTCTTACTATGGCTACACCTTC	CASSNGQGSYYGYTF	TRBD1	TRBJ1-2	NA	TRBV5-1
TGTGCCAGCAGCTTATCTAGCGGTCTTACCAATGAGCAGTTCTTC	CASSLSSGLTNEQFF	TRBD2	TRBJ2-1	NA	TRBV7-2
TGTGCCAGCAGCTTGGATACTAGTTCCTACAATGAGCAGTTCTTC	CASSLDTSSYNEQFF	NA	TRBJ2-1	NA	TRBV5-8
TGTGCCAGCAGTGAAGCGCTGGCAGGATGGCCAGATACGCAGTATTTT	CASSEALAGWPDTQYF	NA	TRBJ2-3	NA	TRBV6-1
TGTGCCAGCAGCCTTACAGACTACACCTTC	CASSLTDYTF	NA	TRBJ1-2	once	TRBV7-9
TGTGCCAGCAGTTCCAGGGGGCAAGTCACTGAAGCTTTCTTT	CASSSRGQVTEAFF	TRBD1	TRBJ1-1	NA	TRBV27
TGCAGCGTGGCGACAGGGTCAGGAAACACCATATATTTT	CSVATGSGNTIYF	TRBD1	TRBJ1-3	NA	TRBV29-1
TGTGCCAGTCAAGTGGGACAGTCCTACGAGCAGTACTTC	CASQVGQSYEQYF	TRBD1	TRBJ2-7	NA	TRBV7-9
TGTGCCAGCAGCCAGCTTAGCGGGTCTGGTCGGGAGACCCAGTACTTC	CASSQLSGSGRETQYF	TRBD2	TRBJ2-5	once	TRBV7-9